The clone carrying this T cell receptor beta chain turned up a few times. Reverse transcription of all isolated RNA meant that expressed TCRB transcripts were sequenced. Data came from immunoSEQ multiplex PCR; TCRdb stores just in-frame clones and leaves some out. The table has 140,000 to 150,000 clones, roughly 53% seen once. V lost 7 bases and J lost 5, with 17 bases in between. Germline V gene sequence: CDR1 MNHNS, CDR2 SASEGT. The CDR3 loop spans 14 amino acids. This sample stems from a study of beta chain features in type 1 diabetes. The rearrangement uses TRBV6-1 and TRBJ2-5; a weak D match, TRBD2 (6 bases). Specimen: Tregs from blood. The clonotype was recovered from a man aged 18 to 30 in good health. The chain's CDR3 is CASTLGGIWETQYF. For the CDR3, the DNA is TGTGCCAGCACACTAGGCGGGATATGGGAGACCCAGTACTTC.